The clone carrying this T cell receptor (beta chain) occurred many times. Its antigen remains unidentified. This CDR3 is built from 15 residues. Germline V CDR1 and CDR2: DFQATT, SNEGSKA (reference sequence). Trimming left V 0 bases short and J 1 base short, with 10 bases between. This entry comes from a study of neurological immune-mediated disorders. Study conclusions and caveats: None of the CDR3 amino acid sequences of expanded clones recurred across subjects, suggesting private repertoires in all groups. Multiple sclerosis was found to have the least TCR clonal expansion, below healthy controls, and HTLV-1-associated myelopathy the most.

Synthesis of cDNA was carried out by template-switch 5'RACE. The reaction used 10-nucleotide random UMIs. TCRdb re-called the 5' RACE reads with MiXCR, one entry per CDR3 protein. Of tens of thousands of distinct CDR3 sequences listed, 12% to 15% are singletons. The unsorted libraries were prepared from 2 million PBMCs (stored at -80 C). The V call is TRBV20-1, the J call TRBJ2-1; maybe TRBD2 (6 bases). The specimen was PBMCs. This receptor was identified in a woman between 45 and 60 years old with HTLV-1-associated myelopathy (HAM/TSP). The CDR3 bases are TGCAGTGCTAGAGATGGGAGGAGATCCTACAATGAGCAGTTCTTC. Protein sequence: CSARDGRRSYNEQFF.